This T cell receptor beta chain was retrieved from a study of Ad26.COV2.S vaccination and SARS-CoV-2 variants. Treatment described: around 19 received Ad26.COV2.S at low or high dose, single or two shots; roughly five received placebo; per-sample allocation not given. Collection of samples fell on day 63 after the first vaccine or placebo injection. TCRdb's copy holds only in-frame clones and misses some; the assay was immunoSEQ multiplex PCR. Altogether some 390,000 clones are present, around nine tenths being singletons, with the ten largest covering around 3.4%. This CDR3 is built from 15 residues. Germline CDR1 and CDR2: SNHLY and FYNNEI. V was pared by 3 bases and J by 0 bases, with 11 bases between.

Sample: peripheral blood, taken in a trial of Ad26.COV2.S vaccine versus placebo. The source of this sequence is a person between 18 and 65 years old who received the Ad26.COV2.S COVID-19 vaccine or a placebo. J is TRBJ1-2 and V is TRBV2; D might be TRBD1 (5 bases). CDR3 residues: CASSDWGPANYGYTF. CDR3 sequence (DNA): TGTGCCAGCAGTGATTGGGGACCCGCTAACTATGGCTACACCTTC.